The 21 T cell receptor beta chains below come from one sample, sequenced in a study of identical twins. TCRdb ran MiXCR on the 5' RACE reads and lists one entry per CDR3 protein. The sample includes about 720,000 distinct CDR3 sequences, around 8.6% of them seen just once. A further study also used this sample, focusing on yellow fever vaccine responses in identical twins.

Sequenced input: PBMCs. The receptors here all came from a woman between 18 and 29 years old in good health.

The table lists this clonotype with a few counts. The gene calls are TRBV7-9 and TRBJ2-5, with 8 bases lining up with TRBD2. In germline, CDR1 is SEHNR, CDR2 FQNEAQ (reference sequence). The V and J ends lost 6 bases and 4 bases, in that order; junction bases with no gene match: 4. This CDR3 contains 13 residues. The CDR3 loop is CASRNTSGETQYF. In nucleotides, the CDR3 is TGTGCCAGCAGAAACACTAGCGGAGAGACCCAGTACTTC.

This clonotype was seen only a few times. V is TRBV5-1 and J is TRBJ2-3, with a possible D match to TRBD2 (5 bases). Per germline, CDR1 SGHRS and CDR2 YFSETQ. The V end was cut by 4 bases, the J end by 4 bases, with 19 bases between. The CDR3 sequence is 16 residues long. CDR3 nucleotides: TGCGCCAGCAGCAGAAGCGCCGATCTAGCCCCAGATACGCAGTATTTT. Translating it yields CASSRSADLAPDTQYF.

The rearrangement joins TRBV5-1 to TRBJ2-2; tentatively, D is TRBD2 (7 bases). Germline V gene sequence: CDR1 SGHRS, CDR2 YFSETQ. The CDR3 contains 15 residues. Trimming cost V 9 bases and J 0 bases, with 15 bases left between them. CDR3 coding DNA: TGCGCCACCCATAGGGGGGGGGCGAACACCGGGGAGCTGTTTTTT. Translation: CATHRGGANTGELFF.

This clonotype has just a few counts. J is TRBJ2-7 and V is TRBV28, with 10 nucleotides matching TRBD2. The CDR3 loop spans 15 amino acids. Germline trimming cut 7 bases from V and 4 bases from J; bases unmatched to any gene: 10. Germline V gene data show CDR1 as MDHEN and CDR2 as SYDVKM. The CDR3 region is CASTPLAGGEYEQYF. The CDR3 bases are TGTGCCAGCACACCTTTAGCGGGAGGAGAATACGAGCAGTACTTC.

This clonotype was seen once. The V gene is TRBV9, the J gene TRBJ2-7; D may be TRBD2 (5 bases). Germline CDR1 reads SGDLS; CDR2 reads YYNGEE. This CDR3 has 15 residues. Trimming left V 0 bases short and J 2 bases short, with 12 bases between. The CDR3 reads CASSVGVAGTYEQYF. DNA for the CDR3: TGTGCCAGCAGCGTAGGGGTTGCGGGCACCTACGAGCAGTACTTC.

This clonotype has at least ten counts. In DNA form, the CDR3 reads TGTGCCAGCAGCTTAAGGACTAGCGCCCACAATGAGCAGTTCTTC. Translation gives CASSLRTSAHNEQFF. V is TRBV7-9 and J is TRBJ2-1; 9 nucleotides match TRBD2. With 2 bases clipped from V and 5 bases from J, the junction kept 4 bases outside the gene matches. CDR1 is SEHNR, CDR2 FQNEAQ, per germline (reference sequence). There are 15 residues in the CDR3.

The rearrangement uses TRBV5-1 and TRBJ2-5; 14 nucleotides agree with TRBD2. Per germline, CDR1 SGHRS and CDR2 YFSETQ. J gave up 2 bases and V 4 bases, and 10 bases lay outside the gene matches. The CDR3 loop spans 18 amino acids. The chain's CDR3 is CASSKLPGLAGEQETQYF. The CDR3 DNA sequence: TGCGCCAGCAGCAAGCTACCGGGACTAGCGGGGGAACAAGAGACCCAGTACTTC.

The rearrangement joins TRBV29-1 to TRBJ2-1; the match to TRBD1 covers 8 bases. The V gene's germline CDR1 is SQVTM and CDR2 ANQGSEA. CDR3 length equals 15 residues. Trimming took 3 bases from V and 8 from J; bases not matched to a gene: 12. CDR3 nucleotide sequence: TGCAGCGTTGATGACAGGGGTTTAATTTTGGATGAGCAGTTCTTC. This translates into CSVDDRGLILDEQFF.

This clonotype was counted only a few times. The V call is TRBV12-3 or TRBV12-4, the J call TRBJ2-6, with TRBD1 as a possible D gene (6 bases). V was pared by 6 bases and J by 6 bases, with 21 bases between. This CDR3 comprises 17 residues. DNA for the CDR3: TGTGCCAGCAGGCCGCGGACCGGGACAACAAAGGCCAACGTCCTGACTTTC. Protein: CASRPRTGTTKANVLTF.

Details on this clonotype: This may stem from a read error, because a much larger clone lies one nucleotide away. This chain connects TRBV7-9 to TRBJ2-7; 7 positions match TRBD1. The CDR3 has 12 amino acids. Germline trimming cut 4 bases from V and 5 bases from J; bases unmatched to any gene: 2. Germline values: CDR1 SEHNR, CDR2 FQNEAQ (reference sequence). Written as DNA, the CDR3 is TGTGCCAGCAGCTCCCAGGGGGACGAGCAGTACTTC. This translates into CASSSQGDEQYF.

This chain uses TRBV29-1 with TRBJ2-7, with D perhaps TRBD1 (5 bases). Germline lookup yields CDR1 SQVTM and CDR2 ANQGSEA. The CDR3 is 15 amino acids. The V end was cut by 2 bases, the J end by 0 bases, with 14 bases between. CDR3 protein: CSVETAGMSSYEQYF. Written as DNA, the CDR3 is TGCAGCGTTGAAACGGCAGGGATGAGCTCCTACGAGCAGTACTTC.

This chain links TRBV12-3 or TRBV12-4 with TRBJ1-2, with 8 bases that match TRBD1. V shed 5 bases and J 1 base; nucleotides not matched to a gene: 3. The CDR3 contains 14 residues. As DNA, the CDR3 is TGTGCCAGCAGTATGGGACAGGTTAACTATGGCTACACCTTC. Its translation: CASSMGQVNYGYTF.

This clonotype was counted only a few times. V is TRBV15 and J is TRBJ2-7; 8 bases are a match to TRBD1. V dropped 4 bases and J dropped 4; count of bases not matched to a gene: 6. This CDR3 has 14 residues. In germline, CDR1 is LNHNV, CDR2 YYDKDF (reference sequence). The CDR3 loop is CATSTDRGPYEQYF. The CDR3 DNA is TGTGCCACCAGCACTGACAGGGGTCCATACGAGCAGTACTTC.

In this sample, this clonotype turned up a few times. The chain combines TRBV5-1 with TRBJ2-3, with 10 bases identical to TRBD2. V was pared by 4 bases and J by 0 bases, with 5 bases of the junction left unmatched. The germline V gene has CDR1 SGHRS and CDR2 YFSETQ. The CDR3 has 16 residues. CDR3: CASSPLAGESTDTQYF. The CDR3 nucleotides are TGCGCCAGCAGCCCCCTAGCGGGGGAAAGCACAGATACGCAGTATTTT.

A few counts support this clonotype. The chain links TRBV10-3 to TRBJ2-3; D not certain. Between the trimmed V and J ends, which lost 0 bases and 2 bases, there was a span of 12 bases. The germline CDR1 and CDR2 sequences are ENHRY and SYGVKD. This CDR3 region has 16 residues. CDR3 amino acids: CAISESGVSLTDTQYF. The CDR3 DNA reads TGTGCCATCAGTGAGTCTGGGGTCTCTCTCACAGATACGCAGTATTTT.

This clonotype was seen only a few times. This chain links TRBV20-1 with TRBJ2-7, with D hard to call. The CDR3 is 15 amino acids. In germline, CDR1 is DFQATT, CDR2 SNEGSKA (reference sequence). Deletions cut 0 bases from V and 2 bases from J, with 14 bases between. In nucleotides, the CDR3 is TGCAGTGCTAGAGATTGGGCAGGAATCGCCTACGAGCAGTACTTC. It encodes CSARDWAGIAYEQYF.

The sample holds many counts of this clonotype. The CDR3 protein is CASSQDPPTGSEKLFF. The CDR3 DNA follows: TGCGCCAGCAGCCAAGATCCCCCGACAGGTAGCGAAAAACTGTTTTTT. The gene calls are TRBV4-3 and TRBJ1-4; D is possibly TRBD1 (6 bases). Germline CDR1 LGHNA, CDR2 YSLEER. Trimming removed 0 bases at V and 8 bases at J, with 16 bases between. The CDR3 sequence is 16 residues long.

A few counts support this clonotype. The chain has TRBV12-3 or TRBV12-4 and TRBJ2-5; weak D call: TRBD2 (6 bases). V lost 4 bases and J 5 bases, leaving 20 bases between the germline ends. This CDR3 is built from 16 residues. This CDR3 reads CASSSGGDSPGETQYF. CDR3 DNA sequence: TGTGCCAGCAGTTCTGGAGGGGACTCCCCAGGGGAGACCCAGTACTTC.

CDR3 in DNA: TGTGCCAGCTACTCTGCGGGGTCCCACGGCTACGAGCAGTACTTC. It specifies CASYSAGSHGYEQYF. The J gene is TRBJ2-7, the V gene TRBV7-2; tentative D call: TRBD2 (6 bases). Germline CDR1 reads SGHTA; CDR2 reads FQGNSA. Trimming removed 8 bases from V and 3 bases from J, with 20 bases in between. The CDR3 spans 15 residues.

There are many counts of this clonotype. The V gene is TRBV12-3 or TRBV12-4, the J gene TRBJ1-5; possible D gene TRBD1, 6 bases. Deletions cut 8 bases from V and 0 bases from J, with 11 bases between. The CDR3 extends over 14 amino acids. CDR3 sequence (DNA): TGTGCCAGCCGCAGGGGTCATAGCAATCAGCCCCAGCATTTT. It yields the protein CASRRGHSNQPQHF.

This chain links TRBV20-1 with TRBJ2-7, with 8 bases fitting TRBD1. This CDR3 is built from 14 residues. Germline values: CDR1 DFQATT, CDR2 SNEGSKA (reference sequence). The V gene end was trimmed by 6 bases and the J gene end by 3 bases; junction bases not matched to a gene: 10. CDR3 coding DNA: TGCAGTGCCCCCGGACAGGGTGTCTTCTACGAGCAGTACTTC. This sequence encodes CSAPGQGVFYEQYF.